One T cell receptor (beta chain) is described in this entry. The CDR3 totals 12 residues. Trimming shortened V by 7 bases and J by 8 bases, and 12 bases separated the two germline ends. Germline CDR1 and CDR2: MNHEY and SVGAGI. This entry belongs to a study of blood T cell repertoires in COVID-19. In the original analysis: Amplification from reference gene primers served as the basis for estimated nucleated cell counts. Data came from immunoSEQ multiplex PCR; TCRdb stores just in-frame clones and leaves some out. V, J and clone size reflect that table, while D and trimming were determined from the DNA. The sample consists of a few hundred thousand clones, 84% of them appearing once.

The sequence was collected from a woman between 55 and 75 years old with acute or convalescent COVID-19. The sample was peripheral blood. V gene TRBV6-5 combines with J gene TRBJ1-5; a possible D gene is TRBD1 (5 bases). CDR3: CASMDPGKPQHF. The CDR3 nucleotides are TGTGCCAGCATGGACCCAGGGAAGCCCCAGCATTTT.